Reported below is one TCR beta chain. At least 6 micrograms of total RNA were extracted per sample. This sample is drawn from a study of blood T cells in healthy people across ages. For the second PCR, which ran for roughly 6 to 12 cycles, a sample-barcoded 5' primer and a J-beta primer mix were used. TCRdb fed the 5' RACE reads into MiXCR, producing one record per CDR3 protein. The table lists over 950,000 distinct CDR3 sequences, about 51% of them singletons. This sequence originates from a woman aged 55 to 70 in good health. The sample comprised blood.

The CDR3 is CASSFQYPGEGETQYF. CDR3 sequence (DNA): TGTGCCAGCAGTTTCCAATACCCCGGGGAAGGGGAGACCCAGTACTTC. V is TRBV28 and J is TRBJ2-5; tentative D call: TRBD2 (5 bases). The germline CDR1 and CDR2 sequences are MDHEN and SYDVKM. Trimming pared 3 bases from V and 5 bases from J, leaving 19 bases between. CDR3 length: 16 residues. Together with reference TRBV28 and TRBJ2-5, the CDR3 gives the full variable domain: DVKVTQSSRYLVKRTGEKVFLECVQDMDHENMFWYRQDPGLGLRLIYFSYDVKMKEKGDIPEGYSVSREKKERFSLILESASTNQTSMYLCASSFQYPGEGETQYFGPGTRLLVL.